The TCR beta chain described here comes from a study of cytomegalovirus exposure and HLA in healthy donors. Study outcomes and limitations: V- and J-gene trimming in TCR beta was tied to a missense DCLRE1C variant by an analysis performed later.

Concerning this clone: Its target is unknown.

PCR used 60 Vbeta primers and 13 Jbeta primers. The method was immunoSEQ multiplex PCR; TCRdb's version includes in-frame clones alone and lacks a portion of them. The sample carries around 130,000 clones, roughly 80% recorded once. CDR1 is LNHDA, CDR2 SQIVND, per germline (reference sequence). The CDR3 length is 13 residues. Trimming stripped 5 bases from V and 4 bases from J, with 12 bases between. Specimen: PBMCs. The TCR sequence derives from a woman between 40 and 55 years old in good health and CMV-seronegative. V is TRBV19 and J is TRBJ2-7; possible D gene TRBD2, 6 bases. The CDR3 nucleotides are TGTGCCAGTAGTGGGGGACTTCAATACGAGCAGTACTTC. Translated, it gives CASSGGLQYEQYF. Looking up the rest from reference TRBV19 and TRBJ2-7 gives the full variable domain: DGGITQSPKYLFRKEGQNVTLSCEQNLNHDAMYWYRQDPGQGLRLIYYSQIVNDFQKGDIAEGYSVSREKKESFPLTVTSAQKNPTAFYLCASSGGLQYEQYFGPGTRLTVT.